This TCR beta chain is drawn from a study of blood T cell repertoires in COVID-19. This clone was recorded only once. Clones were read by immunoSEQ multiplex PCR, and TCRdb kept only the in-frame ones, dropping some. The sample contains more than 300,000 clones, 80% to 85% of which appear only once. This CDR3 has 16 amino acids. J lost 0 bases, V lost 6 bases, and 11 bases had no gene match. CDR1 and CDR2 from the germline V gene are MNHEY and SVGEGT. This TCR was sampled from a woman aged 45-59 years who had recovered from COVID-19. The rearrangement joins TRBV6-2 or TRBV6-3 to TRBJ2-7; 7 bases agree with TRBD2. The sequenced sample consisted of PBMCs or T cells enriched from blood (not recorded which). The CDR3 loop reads CASSLTTSAASYEQYF. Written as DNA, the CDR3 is TGTGCCAGCAGCCTTACCACTAGCGCAGCCTCCTACGAGCAGTACTTC.